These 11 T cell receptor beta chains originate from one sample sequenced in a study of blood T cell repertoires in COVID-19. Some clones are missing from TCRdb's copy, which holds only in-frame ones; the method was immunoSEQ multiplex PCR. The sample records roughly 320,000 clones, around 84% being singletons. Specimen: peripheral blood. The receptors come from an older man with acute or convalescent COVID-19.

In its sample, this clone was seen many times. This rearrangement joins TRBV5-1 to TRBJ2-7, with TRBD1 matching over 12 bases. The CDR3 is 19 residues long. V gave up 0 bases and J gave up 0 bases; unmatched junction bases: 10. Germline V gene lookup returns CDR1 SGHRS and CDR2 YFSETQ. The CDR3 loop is CASSLGDRGLKADSYEQYF. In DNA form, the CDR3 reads TGCGCCAGCAGCTTGGGGGACAGGGGGCTTAAGGCCGACTCCTACGAGCAGTACTTC.

Written as DNA, the CDR3 is TGTGCCAGCAGTTTACTAGCGGGCAAATACAATGAGCAGTTCTTC. Protein product: CASSLLAGKYNEQFF. The chain employs TRBV27 and TRBJ2-1; 8 bases match TRBD2. The CDR3 contains 15 residues. J gave up 4 bases and V 2 bases, and 4 bases lay outside the gene matches. Germline V lookup: CDR1 MNHEY, CDR2 SMNVEV (reference sequence).

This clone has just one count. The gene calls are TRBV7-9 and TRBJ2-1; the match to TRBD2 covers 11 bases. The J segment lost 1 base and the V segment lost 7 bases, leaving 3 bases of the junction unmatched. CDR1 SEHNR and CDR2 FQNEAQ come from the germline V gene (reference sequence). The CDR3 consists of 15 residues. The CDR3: CASTRLAGSYNEQFF. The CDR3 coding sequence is TGTGCCAGCACCAGACTAGCGGGGTCCTACAATGAGCAGTTCTTC.

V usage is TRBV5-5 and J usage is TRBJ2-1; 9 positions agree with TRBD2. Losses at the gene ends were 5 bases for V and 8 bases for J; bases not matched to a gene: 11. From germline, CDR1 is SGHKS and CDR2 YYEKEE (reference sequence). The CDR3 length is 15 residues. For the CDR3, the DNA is TGTGCCAGCAGTTTGAATAGCGGGAGAGTGCATGAGCAGTTCTTC. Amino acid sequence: CASSLNSGRVHEQFF.

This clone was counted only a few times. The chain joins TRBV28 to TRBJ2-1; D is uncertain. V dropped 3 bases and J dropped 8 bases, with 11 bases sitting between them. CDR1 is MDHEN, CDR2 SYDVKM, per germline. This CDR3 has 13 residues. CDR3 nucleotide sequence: TGTGCCAGCAGTTTCGTGTACGCGGATGAGCAGTTCTTC. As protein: CASSFVYADEQFF.

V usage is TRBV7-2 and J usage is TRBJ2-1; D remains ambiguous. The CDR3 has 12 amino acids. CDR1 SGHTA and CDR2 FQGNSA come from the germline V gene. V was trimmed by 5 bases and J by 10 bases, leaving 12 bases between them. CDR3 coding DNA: TGTGCCAGCAGCCCCAGTCACCTGGAGCAGTTCTTC. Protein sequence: CASSPSHLEQFF. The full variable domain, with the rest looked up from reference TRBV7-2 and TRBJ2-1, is GAGVSQSPSNKVTEKGKDVELRCDPISGHTALYWYRQSLGQGLEFLIYFQGNSAPDKSGLPSDRFSAERTGGSVSTLTIQRTQQEDSAVYLCASSPSHLEQFFGPGTRLTVL.

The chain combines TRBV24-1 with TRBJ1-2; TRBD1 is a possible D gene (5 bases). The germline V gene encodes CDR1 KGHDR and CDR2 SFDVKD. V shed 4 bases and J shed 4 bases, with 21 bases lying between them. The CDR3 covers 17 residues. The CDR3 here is CATSEPLGRGGLYGYTF. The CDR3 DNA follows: TGTGCCACCAGTGAGCCTCTGGGACGGGGGGGACTCTATGGCTACACCTTC.

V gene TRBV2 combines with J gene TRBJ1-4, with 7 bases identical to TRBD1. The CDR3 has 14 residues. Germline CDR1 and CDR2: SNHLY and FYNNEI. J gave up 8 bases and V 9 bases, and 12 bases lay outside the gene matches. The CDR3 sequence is CARGTANRREKLFF. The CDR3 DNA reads TGTGCCAGAGGGACAGCTAACAGGAGGGAAAAACTGTTTTTT.

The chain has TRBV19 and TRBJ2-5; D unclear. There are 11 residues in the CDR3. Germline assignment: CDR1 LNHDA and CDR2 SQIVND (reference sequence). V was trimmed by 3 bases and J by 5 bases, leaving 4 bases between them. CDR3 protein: CASSIMETQYF. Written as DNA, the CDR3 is TGTGCCAGTAGTATTATGGAGACCCAGTACTTC.

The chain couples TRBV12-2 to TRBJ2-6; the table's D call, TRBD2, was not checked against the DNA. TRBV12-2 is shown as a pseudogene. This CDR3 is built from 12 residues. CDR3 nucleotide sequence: TGTGCAAGTCGCCGGGAGATGAACGTCCTGACTTTC. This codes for CASRREMNVLTF.

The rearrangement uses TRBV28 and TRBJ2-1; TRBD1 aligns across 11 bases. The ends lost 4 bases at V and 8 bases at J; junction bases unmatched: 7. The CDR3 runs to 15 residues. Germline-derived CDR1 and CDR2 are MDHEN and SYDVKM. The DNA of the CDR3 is TGTGCCAGCAGTTCCCTCGGACAGGGGGCCCATGAGCAGTTCTTC. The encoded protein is CASSSLGQGAHEQFF. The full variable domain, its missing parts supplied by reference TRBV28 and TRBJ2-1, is DVKVTQSSRYLVKRTGEKVFLECVQDMDHENMFWYRQDPGLGLRLIYFSYDVKMKEKGDIPEGYSVSREKKERFSLILESASTNQTSMYLCASSSLGQGAHEQFFGPGTRLTVL.